Each of the 21 T cell receptor beta chains below was sequenced from the same sample in a study of cytomegalovirus exposure and HLA in healthy donors. 60 Vbeta and 13 Jbeta primers were used in PCR. TCRdb's copy holds only in-frame clones and misses some; the assay was immunoSEQ multiplex PCR. The sample shows about 80,000 clones, around 79% of them seen only once. Material for sequencing was PBMCs. The receptors stem from a man aged 25-45 years in good health and CMV-seronegative.

The V gene is TRBV5-1, the J gene TRBJ2-5; TRBD1 might be the D (5 bases). The end of the DNA is better explained by TRBJ2-7, so the J call may be wrong. CDR3 length: 13 residues. From germline, CDR1 is SGHRS and CDR2 YFSETQ. CDR3 nucleotide sequence: TGCGCCAGCAGCTTGGCAGGGCCCTACGAGCAGTACTTC. Its protein product is CASSLAGPYEQYF.

The rearrangement joins TRBV7-6 to TRBJ1-1, with D hard to call. Germline-derived CDR1 and CDR2 are SGHVS and FNYEAQ. The CDR3 consists of 14 residues. V was shortened by 5 bases and J by 2 bases, with 12 bases between the two germline ends. The CDR3 protein is CASSVTVGNTEAFF. The DNA of the CDR3 is TGTGCCAGCAGCGTGACTGTTGGTAACACTGAAGCTTTCTTT.

This chain joins TRBV15 and TRBJ2-7, with 9 bases matching TRBD2. The CDR3 runs to 15 residues. The V segment lost 8 bases and the J segment 5 bases; nucleotides outside the gene matches: 13. Germline-derived CDR1 and CDR2 are LNHNV and YYDKDF (reference sequence). The DNA for the CDR3 is TGTGCCACCCGACGGAGTGGACTAGCGTATCACGAGCAGTACTTC. Protein sequence: CATRRSGLAYHEQYF.

The chain links TRBV7-9 to TRBJ2-4; 10 bases map to TRBD2. This CDR3 contains 13 residues. Germline CDR1 reads SEHNR; CDR2 reads FQNEAQ (reference sequence). J was trimmed by 14 bases and V by 3 bases; bases with no gene match: 7. CDR3 nucleotides: TGTGCCAGCAGCTTTATGGGGCTAGCGGGAGAGTACTTC. As protein: CASSFMGLAGEYF. Drawing the rest from reference TRBV7-9 and TRBJ2-4, the complete variable domain is DTGVSQNPRHKITKRGQNVTFRCDPISEHNRLYWYRQTLGQGPEFLTYFQNEAQLEKSRLLSDRFSAERPKGSFSTLEIQRTEQGDSAMYLCASSFMGLAGEYFGAGTRLSVL.

The J gene is TRBJ1-1, the V gene TRBV14; D gene ambiguous. The V and J ends lost 3 bases and 2 bases respectively, with 7 bases between them. The CDR3 is 13 residues long. CDR1 and CDR2 (germline): SGHDN, FVKESK. CDR3 DNA sequence: TGTGCCAGCAGCCATACTTACAACACTGAAGCTTTCTTT. The encoded protein is CASSHTYNTEAFF.

The rearrangement joins TRBV28 to TRBJ2-5; D perhaps matches TRBD1 (6 bases). V lost 2 bases and J lost 2, with 9 bases in between. The V gene's germline CDR1 is MDHEN and CDR2 SYDVKM. The CDR3 runs 14 residues. The CDR3 sequence is CASSLIGGQETQYF. Here the CDR3 DNA reads TGTGCCAGCAGTTTAATAGGGGGACAAGAGACCCAGTACTTC. Complete variable domain (other parts from reference TRBV28 and TRBJ2-5): DVKVTQSSRYLVKRTGEKVFLECVQDMDHENMFWYRQDPGLGLRLIYFSYDVKMKEKGDIPEGYSVSREKKERFSLILESASTNQTSMYLCASSLIGGQETQYFGPGTRLLVL.

This rearrangement joins TRBV6-5 to TRBJ1-1; no firm D call. This CDR3 has 13 amino acids. V lost 4 bases and J lost 9, with 15 bases in between. Germline V gene lookup returns CDR1 MNHEY and CDR2 SVGAGI. The CDR3 is CASSSERVVQAFF. The CDR3 nucleotides read TGTGCCAGCAGTTCGGAGAGGGTTGTTCAAGCTTTCTTT.

The J gene is TRBJ2-1, the V gene TRBV6-5; D remains unclear. Trimming pared 8 bases from V and 0 bases from J, leaving 5 bases between. The CDR3 is made up of 12 amino acids. Germline CDR1 MNHEY, CDR2 SVGAGI. CDR3 nucleotides: TGTGCCAGCTTAAACTCCTACAATGAGCAGTTCTTC. It is translated as CASLNSYNEQFF.

The chain joins TRBV7-9 to TRBJ1-2; 8 bases are shared with TRBD1. J gave up 7 bases and V 4 bases, and 8 bases lay outside the gene matches. The CDR3 loop spans 14 amino acids. Germline CDR1 and CDR2: SEHNR and FQNEAQ (reference sequence). CDR3 sequence reads: CASSSRDRSGGYTF. In DNA, the CDR3 is TGTGCCAGCAGCTCCCGGGACAGGAGTGGTGGCTACACCTTC.

The chain couples TRBV6-6 to TRBJ2-5; 9 positions match TRBD1. The CDR3 contains 16 residues. The ends lost 5 bases at V and 2 bases at J; junction bases unmatched: 9. The V gene's germline CDR1 is MNHNY and CDR2 SVGAGI (reference sequence). The CDR3 is CASSAIQGAFQETQYF. CDR3 sequence (DNA): TGTGCCAGCAGTGCCATACAGGGGGCTTTTCAAGAGACCCAGTACTTC.

The CDR3 sequence is CASSKPCGGPSLHNSPLHF. The CDR3 nucleotides are TGTGCCAGCAGCAAACCCTGCGGAGGGCCAAGCCTCCATAATTCACCCCTCCACTTT. The chain couples TRBV21-1 to TRBJ1-6. TRBV21-1 is reported as a pseudogene. The CDR3 is 19 residues long.

To note about this clone: Other DNA sequences of this sample code for an identical CDR3. The genes are TRBV19 and TRBJ2-2, with a weak D call TRBD1 (6 bases). V was shortened by 3 bases and J by 9 bases, with 17 bases between the two germline ends. The CDR3 extends over 15 amino acids. Germline V gene lookup returns CDR1 LNHDA and CDR2 SQIVND (reference sequence). The CDR3 nucleotides are TGTGCCAGTAGTATCCCAGCCGAGACAGGTCGGGAGCTGTTTTTT. It is translated as CASSIPAETGRELFF. Full variable domain (remainder filled in from reference TRBV19 and TRBJ2-2): DGGITQSPKYLFRKEGQNVTLSCEQNLNHDAMYWYRQDPGQGLRLIYYSQIVNDFQKGDIAEGYSVSREKKESFPLTVTSAQKNPTAFYLCASSIPAETGRELFFGEGSRLTVL.

This chain joins TRBV7-2 and TRBJ1-2; D possibly corresponds to TRBD1 (6 bases). Germline V CDR1 and CDR2: SGHTA, FQGNSA. V dropped 4 bases and J dropped 2 bases, with 11 bases sitting between them. The CDR3 is 14 residues long. The CDR3 region is CASSSHRANYGYTF. DNA of the CDR3: TGTGCCAGCAGCTCCCACAGGGCGAACTATGGCTACACCTTC.

The chain couples TRBV5-7 to TRBJ1-2, with no clear D. TRBV5-7 is recorded as an ORF, its role being uncertain. The CDR3 is 15 residues long. V was clipped by 4 bases and J by 4 bases, with 17 bases between them. The DNA of the CDR3 is TGTGCCAGCAGCATGGACGGGATCAGGCCCTATGGCTACACCTTC. Amino acid sequence: CASSMDGIRPYGYTF.

By sample fraction, this clone is medium-sized (0.01 to 0.1%). The chain links TRBV6-4 to TRBJ2-3; 9 bases fit TRBD2. The germline CDR1 and CDR2 sequences are MRHNA and SNTAGT. Trimming at V came to 0 bases and at J to 4 bases, leaving 2 bases not matched to a gene. This CDR3 comprises 15 residues. The CDR3 reads CASSDSAGGPDTQYF. CDR3 sequence (DNA): TGTGCCAGCAGTGACTCGGCGGGAGGGCCAGATACGCAGTATTTT.

This clone showed up just a few times. This rearrangement joins TRBV28 to TRBJ1-5, with D possibly TRBD1 on 6 matching bases. The CDR3 sequence is 15 residues long. V was clipped by 2 bases and J by 3 bases, with 11 bases between them. In germline, CDR1 is MDHEN, CDR2 SYDVKM. The CDR3 spells CASSLAGAFNQPQHF. The CDR3 nucleotides are TGTGCCAGCAGTTTAGCAGGGGCCTTCAATCAGCCCCAGCATTTT.

V is TRBV6-5 and J is TRBJ1-1; the D gene is possibly TRBD1 (5 bases). Germline V lookup: CDR1 MNHEY, CDR2 SVGAGI. This CDR3 is 14 amino acids long. Trimming cost V 3 bases and J 4 bases, with 12 bases left between them. The CDR3 is CASSYRGVGTEAFF. CDR3 nucleotide sequence: TGTGCCAGCAGTTATCGGGGGGTAGGCACTGAAGCTTTCTTT.

The chain recombines TRBV2 with TRBJ2-6, with D tentatively TRBD2 (6 bases). The CDR3 is made up of 16 amino acids. The V gene lost 11 bases and the J gene lost 0 bases, with 17 bases spanning the gap. Germline CDR1 is SNHLY and CDR2 is FYNNEI. CDR3 coding DNA: TGTGCCCGCGGGGACCGCCACCACTCTGGGGCCAACGTCCTGACTTTC. It is translated as CARGDRHHSGANVLTF.

This rearrangement joins TRBV14 to TRBJ2-7; 9 bases match TRBD1. This CDR3 has 14 residues. The V gene's germline CDR1 is SGHDN and CDR2 FVKESK. With V trimmed by 4 bases and J by 4 bases, 5 bases remained unmatched. CDR3 residues: CASSRDRVRYEQYF. In DNA form, the CDR3 reads TGTGCCAGCAGCCGGGACAGGGTGAGGTACGAGCAGTACTTC.

This clone was counted once. This chain uses TRBV6-6 with TRBJ2-7, with 7 bases fitting TRBD2. The CDR3 is 12 amino acids. The V and J ends lost 11 bases and 3 bases, in that order; junction bases with no gene match: 7. In germline, CDR1 is MNHNY, CDR2 SVGAGI (reference sequence). Here the CDR3 DNA reads TGTGCCGTGGGGGGAGGGATCTACGAGCAGTACTTC. Amino acid sequence: CAVGGGIYEQYF.

The rearrangement joins TRBV6-6 to TRBJ1-2; TRBD1 is a possible D gene (5 bases). V was trimmed by 5 bases and J by 5 bases, leaving 9 bases between them. The CDR3 is 12 residues long. CDR1 is MNHNY and CDR2 is SVGAGI in the germline V gene (reference sequence). CDR3 residues: CASSVRGYGYTF. For the CDR3, the DNA is TGTGCCAGCAGTGTCCGGGGGTATGGCTACACCTTC.